What follows describes a single T cell receptor (beta chain). The target antigen is unknown. These data come from a study of vaccination and CD4 T cells after COVID-19. Study information: Convalescent individuals exhibited SARS-CoV-2 positivity on nasal swab PCR, with some 10 mild and one severe presentation. Study observations and caveats: In convalescent patients, a median about 86% of post-vaccine SARS-CoV-2-reactive clones appeared only after vaccination.

The length of the CDR3 is 17 residues. Germline-derived CDR1 and CDR2 are SGHVS and FQNEAQ. Between the trimmed V and J ends, which lost 5 bases and 2 bases, there was a span of 18 bases. Cultured CD4+ T cell DNA was sequenced using the Oncomine TCR Beta short-read assay. Genomic DNA extraction was carried out from cultured CD4+ T cells. TCRdb re-called the PCR reads through MiXCR, storing one row per CDR3 protein. The table lists under 20,000 distinct CDR3 sequences, under 60% of them singletons. Treatment defined: roughly 10-day PBMC culture with coronavirus spike peptide pools or control peptides (ViraFEST assay). IL-2 (about 10 IU/ml) and peptide pools (approximately 9.8 ug/ml) were added to cultures of 1.5 million to 2 million PBMCs per well.

This specimen was CD4+ T cells from blood, cultured in vitro, taken after SARS-CoV-2 vaccination. This TCR derives from a human donor who had recovered from COVID-19. The rearrangement joins TRBV7-8 to TRBJ2-2; D possibly uses TRBD1 or TRBD2 (5 bases each). DNA of the CDR3: TGTGCCAGCAGCATTCTTTCGGGACGGATTAACACCGGGGAGCTGTTTTTT. Translation: CASSILSGRINTGELFF.